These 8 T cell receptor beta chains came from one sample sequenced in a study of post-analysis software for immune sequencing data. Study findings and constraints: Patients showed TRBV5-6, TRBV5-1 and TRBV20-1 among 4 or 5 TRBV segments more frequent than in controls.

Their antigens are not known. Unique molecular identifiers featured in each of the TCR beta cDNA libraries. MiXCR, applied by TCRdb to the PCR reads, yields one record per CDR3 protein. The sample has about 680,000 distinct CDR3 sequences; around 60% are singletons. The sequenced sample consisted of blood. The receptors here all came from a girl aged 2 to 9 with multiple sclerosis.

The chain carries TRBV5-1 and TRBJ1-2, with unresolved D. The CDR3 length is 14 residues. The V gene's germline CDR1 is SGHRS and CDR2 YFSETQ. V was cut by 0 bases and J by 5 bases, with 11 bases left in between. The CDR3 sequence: CASSLALGLYGYTF. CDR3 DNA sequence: TGCGCCAGCAGCTTGGCCCTAGGGCTTTATGGCTACACCTTC.

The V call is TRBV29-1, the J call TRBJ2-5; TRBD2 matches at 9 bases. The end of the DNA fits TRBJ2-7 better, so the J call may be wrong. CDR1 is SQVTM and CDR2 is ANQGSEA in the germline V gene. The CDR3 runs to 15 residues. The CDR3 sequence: CSVGTTSGPGIEQYF. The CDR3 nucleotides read TGCAGCGTGGGGACGACTAGCGGACCTGGGATCGAGCAGTACTTC.

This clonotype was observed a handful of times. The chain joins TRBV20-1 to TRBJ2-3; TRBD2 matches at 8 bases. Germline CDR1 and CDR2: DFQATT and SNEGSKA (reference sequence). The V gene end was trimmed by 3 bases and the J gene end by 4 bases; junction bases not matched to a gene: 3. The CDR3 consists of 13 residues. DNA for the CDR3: TGCAGTGCTAGCGGGGGGGCTTCAGATACGCAGTATTTT. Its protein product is CSASGGASDTQYF.

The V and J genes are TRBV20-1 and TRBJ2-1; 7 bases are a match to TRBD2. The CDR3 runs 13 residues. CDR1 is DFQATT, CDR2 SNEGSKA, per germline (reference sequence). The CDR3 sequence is CSLGGRADNEQFF. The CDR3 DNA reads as TGCAGCCTGGGGGGGAGGGCCGATAATGAGCAGTTCTTC.

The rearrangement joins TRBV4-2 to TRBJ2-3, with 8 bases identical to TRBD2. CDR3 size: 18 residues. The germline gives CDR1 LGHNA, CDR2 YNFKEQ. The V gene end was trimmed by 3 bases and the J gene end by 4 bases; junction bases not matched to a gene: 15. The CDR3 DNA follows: TGTGCCAGCAGCCAGGAAGTTAACCTCGGGACTAGGCCAGATACGCAGTATTTT. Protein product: CASSQEVNLGTRPDTQYF.

The CDR3 DNA reads as TGTGCCAGCAGCTTGGAAGGGACATGGAACACTGAAGCTTTCTTT. This encodes CASSLEGTWNTEAFF. V gene TRBV5-5 combines with J gene TRBJ1-1, with D perhaps TRBD1 (6 bases). The V gene lost 0 bases and the J gene lost 1 base, with 10 bases spanning the gap. The CDR3 runs 15 residues. Germline V gene data show CDR1 as SGHKS and CDR2 as YYEKEE (reference sequence).

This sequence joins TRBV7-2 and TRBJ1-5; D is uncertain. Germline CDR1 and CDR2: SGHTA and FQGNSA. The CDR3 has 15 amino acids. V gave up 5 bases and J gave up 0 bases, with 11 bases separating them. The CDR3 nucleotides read TGTGCCAGCAGCACAACTCCTTATAGCAATCAGCCCCAGCATTTT. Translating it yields CASSTTPYSNQPQHF.

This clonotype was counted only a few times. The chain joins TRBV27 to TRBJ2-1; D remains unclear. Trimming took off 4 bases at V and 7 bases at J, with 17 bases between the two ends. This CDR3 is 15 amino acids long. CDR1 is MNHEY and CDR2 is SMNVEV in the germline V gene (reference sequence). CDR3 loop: CASSSGIGSRNEQFF. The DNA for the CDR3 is TGTGCCAGCAGTTCTGGAATAGGATCAAGGAATGAGCAGTTCTTC.